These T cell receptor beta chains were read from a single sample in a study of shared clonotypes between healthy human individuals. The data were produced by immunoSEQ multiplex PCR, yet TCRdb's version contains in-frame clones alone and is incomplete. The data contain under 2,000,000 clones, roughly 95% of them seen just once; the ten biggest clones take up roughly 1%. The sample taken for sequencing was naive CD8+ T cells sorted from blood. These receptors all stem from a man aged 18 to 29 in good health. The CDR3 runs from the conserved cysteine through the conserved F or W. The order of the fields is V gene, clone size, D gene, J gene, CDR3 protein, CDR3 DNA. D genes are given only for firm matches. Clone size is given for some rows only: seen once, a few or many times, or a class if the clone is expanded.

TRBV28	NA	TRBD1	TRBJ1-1	CASSFGPGQGEIEAFF	TGTGCCAGCAGTTTCGGTCCGGGACAGGGTGAGATTGAAGCTTTCTTT
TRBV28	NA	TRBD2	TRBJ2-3	CASSLRSGGADTQYF	TGTGCCAGCAGTTTAAGGAGCGGGGGGGCAGATACGCAGTATTTT
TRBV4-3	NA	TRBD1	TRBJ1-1	CASSPEDRGTEAFF	TGCGCCAGCAGCCCGGAGGACAGGGGCACTGAAGCTTTCTTT
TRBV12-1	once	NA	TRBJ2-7	CASSSGLAEGGQYF	TGTGCCAGCAGCTCGGGACTAGCGGAGGGGGGTCAGTACTTC
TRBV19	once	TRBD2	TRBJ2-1	CASSHPGLVVYNEQFF	TGTGCCAGTAGCCATCCGGGACTAGTCGTCTACAATGAGCAGTTCTTC
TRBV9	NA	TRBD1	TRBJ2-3	CASSVGGGTGIADTQYF	TGTGCCAGCAGCGTAGGTGGGGGGACAGGGATTGCAGATACGCAGTATTTT
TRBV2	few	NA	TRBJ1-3	CASVSGDGTIYF	TGTGCCAGTGTCTCAGGGGACGGCACCATATATTTT
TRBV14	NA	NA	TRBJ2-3	CASSTGRTDTQYF	TGTGCCAGCAGCACCGGGCGCACAGATACGCAGTATTTT
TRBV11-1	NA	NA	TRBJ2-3	CASSLATATQYF	TGTGCCAGCAGCTTAGCGACTGCCACGCAGTATTTT
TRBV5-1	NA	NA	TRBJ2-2	CASSLVGGVYTGELFF	TGCGCCAGCAGCTTGGTCGGGGGCGTTTACACCGGGGAGCTGTTTTTT
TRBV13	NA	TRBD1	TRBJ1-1	CASSLGGQGDTEAFF	TGTGCCAGCAGCTTAGGGGGACAGGGTGACACTGAAGCTTTCTTT
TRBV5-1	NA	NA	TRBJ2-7	CASSLDPIEQYF	TGCGCCAGCAGCTTGGACCCGATCGAGCAGTACTTC
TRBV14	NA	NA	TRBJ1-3	CASSQVLSGAPGTGNTIYF	TGTGCCAGCAGCCAAGTTCTTTCCGGGGCCCCAGGAACTGGAAACACCATATATTTT
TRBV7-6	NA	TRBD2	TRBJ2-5	CASSLKIDGRAIETQYF	TGTGCCAGCAGCTTAAAAATTGACGGGAGGGCCATTGAGACCCAGTACTTC
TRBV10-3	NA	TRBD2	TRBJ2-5	CAISESPFPAGGRGETQYF	TGTGCCATCAGTGAGTCTCCATTCCCCGCTGGCGGGAGAGGAGAGACCCAGTACTTC
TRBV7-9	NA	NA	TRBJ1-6	CASSPNGASPLHF	TGTGCCAGCAGCCCTAATGGGGCTTCACCCCTCCACTTT
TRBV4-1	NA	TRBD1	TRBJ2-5	CASSRGQGGETQYF	TGCGCCAGCAGCCGAGGACAGGGTGGGGAGACCCAGTACTTC
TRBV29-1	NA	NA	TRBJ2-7	CSVNHFDSYEQYF	TGCAGCGTTAATCACTTCGACTCCTACGAGCAGTACTTC
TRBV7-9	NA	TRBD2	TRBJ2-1	CASSQTSGSYNEQFF	TGTGCCAGCAGTCAAACTAGCGGGAGTTACAATGAGCAGTTCTTC
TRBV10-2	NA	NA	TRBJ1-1	CASSEGEAFF	TGCGCCAGCAGTGAGGGAGAAGCTTTCTTT
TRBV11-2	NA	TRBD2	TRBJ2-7	CASSFQRGASYEQYF	TGTGCCAGCAGCTTCCAGCGGGGGGCCTCCTACGAGCAGTACTTC
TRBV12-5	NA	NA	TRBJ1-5	CASGFSDQPQHF	TGTGCTAGTGGTTTCAGTGATCAGCCCCAGCATTTT
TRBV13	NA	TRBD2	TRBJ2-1	CASSPPGGNEQFF	TGTGCCAGCAGCCCCCCCGGGGGGAATGAGCAGTTCTTC
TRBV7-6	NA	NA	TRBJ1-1	CASSLNTRTEAFF	TGTGCCAGCAGCTTAAATACGAGGACTGAAGCTTTCTTT
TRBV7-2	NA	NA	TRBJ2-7	CASSLVFYEQYF	TGTGCCAGCAGCCTAGTATTCTACGAGCAGTACTTC
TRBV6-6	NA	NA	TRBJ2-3	CASSYPLARDTDTQYF	TGTGCCAGCAGTTACCCCCTAGCGAGGGACACAGATACGCAGTATTTT
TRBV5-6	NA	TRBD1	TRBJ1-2	CASSPGTGIIYGYTF	TGTGCCAGCAGCCCCGGGACAGGGATTATCTATGGCTACACCTTC
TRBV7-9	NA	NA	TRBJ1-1	CASNVREWGRAFF	TGTGCCAGCAACGTCCGTGAGTGGGGGAGAGCTTTCTTT
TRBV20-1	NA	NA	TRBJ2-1	CSAREGNEQFF	TGCAGTGCTAGAGAAGGTAATGAGCAGTTCTTC
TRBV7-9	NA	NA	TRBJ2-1	CASSFSSASFVNFQQFF	TGTGCCAGCAGCTTCTCCTCAGCTAGTTTTGTAAACTTTCAGCAGTTCTTC
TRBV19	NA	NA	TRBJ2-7	CASSITGSSYEQYF	TGTGCCAGTAGTATAACAGGGAGCTCCTACGAGCAGTACTTC
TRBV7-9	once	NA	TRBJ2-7	CASSTSGPYEQYF	TGTGCCAGCAGTACAAGCGGGCCCTACGAGCAGTACTTC
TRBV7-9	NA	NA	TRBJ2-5	CASSLVGDGTQETQYF	TGTGCCAGCAGCTTAGTAGGGGACGGAACCCAAGAGACCCAGTACTTC
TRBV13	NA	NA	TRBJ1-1	CASSLGTGTLGPEAFF	TGTGCCAGCAGCTTAGGGACAGGTACTTTAGGCCCTGAAGCTTTCTTT
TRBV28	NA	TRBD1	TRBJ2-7	CASSMGTGWYEQYF	TGTGCCAGCAGTATGGGGACAGGGTGGTACGAGCAGTACTTC
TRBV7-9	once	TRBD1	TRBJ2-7	CASSFGPGTGGYEQYF	TGTGCCAGCAGCTTTGGTCCCGGGACAGGGGGCTACGAGCAGTACTTC
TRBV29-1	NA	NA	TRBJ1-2	CSVDQGGSYGYTF	TGCAGCGTTGATCAGGGTGGCAGCTATGGCTACACCTTC
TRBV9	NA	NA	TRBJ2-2	CASTRRGTGELFF	TGTGCCAGCACTCGGAGGGGTACCGGGGAGCTGTTTTTT
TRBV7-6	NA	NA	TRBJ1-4	CASSPDSATNEKLFF	TGTGCCAGCAGCCCCGATTCCGCAACTAATGAAAAACTGTTTTTT
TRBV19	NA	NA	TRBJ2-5	CASSIETGETQYF	TGTGCCAGTAGTATTGAGACCGGAGAGACCCAGTACTTC
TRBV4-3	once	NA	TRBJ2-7	CASSQDRQSIYEQYF	TGCGCCAGCAGCCAAGATCGCCAGTCGATCTACGAGCAGTACTTC
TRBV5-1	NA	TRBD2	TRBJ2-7	CASSLEGLAGGYEQYF	TGCGCCAGCAGCTTGGAGGGACTAGCGGGGGGATATGAGCAGTACTTC